These 15 T cell receptor beta chains came from one sample sequenced in a study of tumor and adjacent non-tumor tissue in lung cancer. A modified ARM-PCR protocol with three rounds of nested PCR amplified TCRbeta. TCRdb reanalysed the multiplex PCR reads using MiXCR and keeps one entry per CDR3 protein. The sample has 90,000 to 130,000 distinct CDR3 sequences; under 90% are singletons. No cell sorting was done before RNA was extracted from the tissue. Sequenced sample: lung tumor tissue. All receptors derive from a man aged 65 to 85 with non-small cell lung cancer.

This clonotype appeared many times. The chain recombines TRBV10-3 with TRBJ1-1; 7 bases fit TRBD1. Germline values: CDR1 ENHRY, CDR2 SYGVKD. The V segment lost 8 bases and the J segment 3 bases; nucleotides outside the gene matches: 3. The CDR3 totals 12 residues. The CDR3 DNA follows: TGTGCCATCGGGACAGCCGACACTGAAGCTTTCTTT. Its protein is CAIGTADTEAFF.

The V call is TRBV28, the J call TRBJ2-1; 7 bases match TRBD2. Per germline, CDR1 MDHEN and CDR2 SYDVKM. Trimming cost V 7 bases and J 4 bases; bases outside gene matches: 13. The CDR3 loop spans 16 amino acids. In nucleotides, the CDR3 is TGTGCCAGCAACCCCCCCCCGGGGAGGGCATACAATGAGCAGTTCTTC. Translated, it gives CASNPPPGRAYNEQFF.

As concerns this clonotype: At one boundary the junction diverges from the germline segment, which might be a read error. V and J are TRBV29-1 and TRBJ2-5; maybe TRBD1 (5 bases). Germline V lookup: CDR1 SQVTM, CDR2 ANQGSEA. The CDR3 extends over 16 amino acids. The CDR3: CSAKPYHQTGHETQYF. CDR3 DNA sequence: TGCAGCGCCAAGCCCTACCACCAAACAGGTCATGAGACCCAATACTTC.

The rearrangement links TRBV12-3 or TRBV12-4 to TRBJ2-7; 7 bases align to TRBD1. The CDR3 is 13 amino acids. The CDR3: CISSLGAGGEQYF. The CDR3 DNA is TGTATCAGCAGTTTAGGGGCAGGGGGCGAGCAGTACTTC.

The sample holds one count of this clonotype. The CDR3 ends on some other residue instead of the conserved phenylalanine or tryptophan, so this is likely a read error. The gene calls are TRBV7-9 and TRBJ1-5; D call uncertain. Germline CDR1 is SEHNR and CDR2 is FQNEAQ (reference sequence). The CDR3 is 13 residues long. The CDR3: CASSLTSDQSQHI. DNA of the CDR3: TGTGCCAGCAGCTTAACGAGCGATCAGTCCCAGCATATT.

A note on this clonotype: One junction end disagrees with the germline gene, perhaps due to a read error. V gene TRBV11-1 combines with J gene TRBJ1-2; D is ambiguous. The germline V gene encodes CDR1 SGHAT and CDR2 FQDESV (reference sequence). There are 12 residues in the CDR3. The CDR3 sequence: CANSLYIYGYTF. The CDR3, as DNA: TGTGCCAACAGCTTATACATATATGGCTACACATTC.

The chain is built from TRBV11-3 and TRBJ1-1; D gene uncertain. Germline V gene lookup returns CDR1 SGHNT and CDR2 YENEEA. V was trimmed by 5 bases and J by 0 bases, leaving 16 bases between them. The CDR3 is made up of 16 amino acids. CDR3 amino acids: CASSVRYGTLNTEAFF. For the CDR3, the DNA is TGTGCCAGCAGCGTCCGGTACGGAACCCTGAACACTGAAGCTTTCTTT.

Remarks on this clonotype: This likely comes from a read error, as the CDR3 has no conserved phenylalanine or tryptophan at its end. The V and J genes are TRBV20-1 and TRBJ1-1, with 8 bases lining up with TRBD1. V was pared by 3 bases and J by 10 bases, with 16 bases of the junction left unmatched. CDR1 and CDR2 from the germline V gene are DFQATT and SNEGSKA (reference sequence). This CDR3 has 15 residues. The CDR3 nucleotides are TGCAGTGCTAGTTCCGACGTGGGCAGGGGGCGCCTAGCTTTCTTA. It encodes CSASSDVGRGRLAFL.

Notes on this clonotype: The limits of the CDR3 on the DNA are not certain, so only TCRdb's listed CDR3 is given. The gene calls are TRBV12-3 or TRBV12-4 and TRBJ2-1; TRBD1 is the table's D call, not checked against the DNA. The CDR3 extends over 16 residues, inclusive of both ends. CDR3 in amino acids: CASSWGGWGRGNELFF.

As concerns this clonotype: Without the conserved terminal phenylalanine or tryptophan, this CDR3 likely stems from a read error. It is unclear where the CDR3 begins or ends on the DNA, so no DNA is shown, and the CDR3 is as TCRdb lists it. The chain joins TRBV11-2 to TRBJ2-4. Germline loops: CDR1 SGHAT, CDR2 FQNNGV. The CDR3 region is 15 residues in length, termini included. The CDR3 is CASSLGSGTKNIQYL.

The chain carries TRBV6-1 and TRBJ1-2, with D tentatively TRBD1 (5 bases). The ends were cut back, 5 bases at V and 5 bases at J, with 18 bases in the middle. There are 15 residues in the CDR3. Germline CDR1 and CDR2: MNHNS and SASEGT. CDR3 amino acids: CASSPRGGSSYGYTF. Here the CDR3 DNA reads TGTGCCAGCAGTCCACGGGGCGGATCCAGTTATGGCTACACCTTC.

A remark on this clonotype: A single base separates this from a much larger clone, so it may be a read error. V gene TRBV20-1 combines with J gene TRBJ2-1; D is possibly TRBD1 or TRBD2 (5 bases each). CDR3 length equals 12 residues. CDR1 and CDR2 (germline): DFQATT, SNEGSKA (reference sequence). CDR3 bases: TGCAGTCACGTATGGGTGGGGGATGAGCATTTCTTC. Translating gives CSHVWVGDEHFF.

This clonotype was recorded many times. The chain carries TRBV7-9 and TRBJ1-1; TRBD1 aligns across 10 bases. CDR1 SEHNR and CDR2 FQNEAQ come from the germline V gene (reference sequence). V lost 6 bases and J lost 3; bases outside the gene matches: 7. This CDR3 comprises 15 residues. The CDR3 reads CASSPGQGLDTEAFF. The CDR3 DNA sequence: TGTGCCAGCAGTCCGGGACAGGGGTTGGACACTGAAGCTTTCTTT.

Concerning this clonotype: As the CDR3 is not closed by the conserved phenylalanine or tryptophan, this likely results from a read error. V and J are TRBV4-3 and TRBJ2-1; D is perhaps TRBD2 (6 bases). In germline, CDR1 is LGHNA, CDR2 YSLEER. V lost 6 bases and J lost 5, with 17 bases in between. CDR3 length: 15 amino acids. The CDR3 is CASSHLPRLDNEQFY. CDR3 coding DNA: TGCGCCAGCAGTCACCTTCCGAGACTAGACAATGAGCAGTTCTAC.

This clonotype has a single count. One end of the junction is discordant with germline, which a read error may explain. The rearrangement uses TRBV28 and TRBJ2-3, with 8 bases aligning to TRBD2. CDR1 MDHEN and CDR2 SYDVKM come from the germline V gene. The CDR3 totals 14 residues. The CDR3 loop reads CASSLEAAGDTHYF. The CDR3 nucleotides read TGTGCCAGCAGTTTAGAGGCAGCGGGAGATACGCATTATTTT.